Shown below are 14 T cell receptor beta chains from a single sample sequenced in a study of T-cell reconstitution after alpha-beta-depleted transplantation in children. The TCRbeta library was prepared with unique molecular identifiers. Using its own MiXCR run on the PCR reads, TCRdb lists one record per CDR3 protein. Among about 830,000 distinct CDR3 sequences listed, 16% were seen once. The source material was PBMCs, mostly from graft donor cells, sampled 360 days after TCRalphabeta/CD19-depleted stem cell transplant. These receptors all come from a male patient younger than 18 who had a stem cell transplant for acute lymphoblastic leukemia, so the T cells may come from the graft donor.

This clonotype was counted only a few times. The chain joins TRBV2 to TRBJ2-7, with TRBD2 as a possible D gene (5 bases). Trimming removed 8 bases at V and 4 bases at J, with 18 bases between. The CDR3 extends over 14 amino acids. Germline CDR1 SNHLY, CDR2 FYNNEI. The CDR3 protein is CASWRTRGNYEQYF. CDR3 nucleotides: TGTGCCAGCTGGCGAACTCGGGGTAATTACGAGCAGTACTTC.

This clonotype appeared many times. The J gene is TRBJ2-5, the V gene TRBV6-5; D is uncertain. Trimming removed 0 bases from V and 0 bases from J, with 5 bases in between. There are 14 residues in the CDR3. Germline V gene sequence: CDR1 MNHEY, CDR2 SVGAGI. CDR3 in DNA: TGTGCCAGCAGTTACTCCGGCTACCAAGAGACCCAGTACTTC. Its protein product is CASSYSGYQETQYF.

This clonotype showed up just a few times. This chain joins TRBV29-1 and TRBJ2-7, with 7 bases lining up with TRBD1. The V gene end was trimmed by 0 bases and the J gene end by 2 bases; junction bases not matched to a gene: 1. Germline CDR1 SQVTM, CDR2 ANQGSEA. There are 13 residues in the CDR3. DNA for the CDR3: TGCAGCGTTGAAGACGGGACAGCCTACGAGCAGTACTTC. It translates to CSVEDGTAYEQYF.

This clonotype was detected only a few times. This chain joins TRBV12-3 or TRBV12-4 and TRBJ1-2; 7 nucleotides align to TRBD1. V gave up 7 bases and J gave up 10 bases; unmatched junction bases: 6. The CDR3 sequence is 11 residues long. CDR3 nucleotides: TGTGCCAGCACCTCGACAGGGTCCTACACCTTC. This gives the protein CASTSTGSYTF.

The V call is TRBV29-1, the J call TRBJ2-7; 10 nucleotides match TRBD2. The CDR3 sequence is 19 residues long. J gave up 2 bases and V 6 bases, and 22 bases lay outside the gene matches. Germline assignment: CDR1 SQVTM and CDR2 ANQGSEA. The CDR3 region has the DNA TGCAGCGTCGAGGAGGTTAGGAAGGGTAGCGGGAGGCTGACCTACGAGCAGTACTTC. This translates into CSVEEVRKGSGRLTYEQYF.

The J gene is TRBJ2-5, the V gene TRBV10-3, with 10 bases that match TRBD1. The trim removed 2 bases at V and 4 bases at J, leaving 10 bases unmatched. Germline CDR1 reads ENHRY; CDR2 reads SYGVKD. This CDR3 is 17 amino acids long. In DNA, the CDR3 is TGTGCCATCAGTGAGCACCGGACAGGGGGGAAGGGAGAGACCCAGTACTTC. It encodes CAISEHRTGGKGETQYF.

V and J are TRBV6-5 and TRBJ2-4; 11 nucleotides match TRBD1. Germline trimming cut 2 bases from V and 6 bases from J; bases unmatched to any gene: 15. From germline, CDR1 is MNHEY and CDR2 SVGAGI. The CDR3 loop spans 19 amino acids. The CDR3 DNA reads TGTGCCAGCAGTTACAGCGGTGGTAGTTTGGGACAGGGGGTAAACATTCAGTACTTC. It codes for CASSYSGGSLGQGVNIQYF.

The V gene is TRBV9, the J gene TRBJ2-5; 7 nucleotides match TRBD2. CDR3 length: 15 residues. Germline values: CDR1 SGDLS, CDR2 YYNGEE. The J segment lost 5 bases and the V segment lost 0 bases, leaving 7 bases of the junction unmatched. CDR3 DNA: TGTGCCAGCAGCGTAGCTCCAGCGGGATGGGAGACCCAGTACTTC. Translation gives CASSVAPAGWETQYF.

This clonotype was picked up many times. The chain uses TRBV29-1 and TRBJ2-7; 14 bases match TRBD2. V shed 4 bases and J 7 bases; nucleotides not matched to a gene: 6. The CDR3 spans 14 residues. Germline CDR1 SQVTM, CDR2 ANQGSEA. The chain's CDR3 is CSVANRLAGGEQYF. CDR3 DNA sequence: TGCAGCGTTGCAAATCGACTAGCGGGAGGGGAGCAGTACTTC.

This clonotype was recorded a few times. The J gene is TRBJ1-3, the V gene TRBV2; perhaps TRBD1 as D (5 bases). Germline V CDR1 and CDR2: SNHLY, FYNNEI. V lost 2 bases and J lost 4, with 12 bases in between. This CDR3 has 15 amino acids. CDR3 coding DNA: TGTGCCAGCAGTGAAAGGCCAGGGAGGGGAAACACCATATATTTT. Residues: CASSERPGRGNTIYF. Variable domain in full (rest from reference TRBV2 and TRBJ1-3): EPEVTQTPSHQVTQMGQEVILRCVPISNHLYFYWYRQILGQKVEFLVSFYNNEISEKSEIFDDQFSVERPDGSNFTLKIRSTKLEDSAMYFCASSERPGRGNTIYFGEGSWLTVV.

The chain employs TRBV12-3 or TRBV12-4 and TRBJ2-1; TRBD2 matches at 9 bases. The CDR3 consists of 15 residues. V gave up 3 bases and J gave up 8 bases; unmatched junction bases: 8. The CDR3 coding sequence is TGTGCCAGCAGTTTTGCCGGGACTAGCTTAGATGAGCAGTTCTTC. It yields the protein CASSFAGTSLDEQFF.

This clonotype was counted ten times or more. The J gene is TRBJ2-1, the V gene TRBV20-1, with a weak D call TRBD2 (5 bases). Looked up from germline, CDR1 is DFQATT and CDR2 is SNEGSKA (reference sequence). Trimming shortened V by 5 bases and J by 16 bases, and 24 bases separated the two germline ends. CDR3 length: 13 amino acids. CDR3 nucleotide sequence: TGCAGTGCTCAAACTAGGCCCCCCCCAATGTTCTTCTTC. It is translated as CSAQTRPPPMFFF.

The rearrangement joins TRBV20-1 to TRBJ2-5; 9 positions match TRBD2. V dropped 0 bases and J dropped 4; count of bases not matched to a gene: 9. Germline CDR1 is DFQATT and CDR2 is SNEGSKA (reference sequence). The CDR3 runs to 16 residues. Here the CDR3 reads CSARDPNSGRAETQYF. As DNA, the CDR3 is TGCAGTGCTAGAGATCCCAATAGCGGGAGAGCAGAGACCCAGTACTTC.

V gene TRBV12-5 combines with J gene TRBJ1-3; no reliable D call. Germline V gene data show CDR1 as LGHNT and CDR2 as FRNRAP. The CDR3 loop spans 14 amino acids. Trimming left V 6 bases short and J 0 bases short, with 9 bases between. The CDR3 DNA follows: TGTGCTAGTGGCTCGGGCTTCTCTGGAAACACCATATATTTT. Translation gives CASGSGFSGNTIYF.